The clone carrying this T cell receptor (beta chain) turned up a few times. Its antigen is still unknown. The entry originates in a study of response to subunit inactivated influenza vaccine. TCRdb reprocessed the RT-PCR reads via MiXCR and lists one record per CDR3 protein. The sample has 550,000 to 800,000 distinct CDR3 sequences, about a sixth seen once; the top ten hold 11%. The germline V gene has CDR1 DFQATT and CDR2 SNEGSKA (reference sequence). This CDR3 is 12 amino acids long. V was cut by 3 bases and J by 4 bases, with 7 bases left in between. Study-level points and caveats: The study's authors posited that every seasonal influenza vaccination enlists few new T cells.

The rearrangement links TRBV20-1 to TRBJ1-5; D uncertain. The TCR comes from a man in his fifties or sixties who received an inactivated influenza vaccine. The sequencing used PBMCs from blood, collected 12 days after vaccination. The CDR3 is CSARAQNQPQHF. The CDR3, as DNA: TGCAGTGCTAGGGCGCAGAATCAGCCCCAGCATTTT.